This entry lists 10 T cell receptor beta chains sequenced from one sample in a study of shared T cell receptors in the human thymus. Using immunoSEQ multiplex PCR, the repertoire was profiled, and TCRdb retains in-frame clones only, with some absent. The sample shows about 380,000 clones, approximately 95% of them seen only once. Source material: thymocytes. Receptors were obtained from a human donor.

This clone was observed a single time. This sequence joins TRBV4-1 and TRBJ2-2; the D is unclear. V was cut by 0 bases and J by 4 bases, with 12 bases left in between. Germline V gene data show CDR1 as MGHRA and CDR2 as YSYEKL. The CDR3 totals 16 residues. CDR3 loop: CASSQDRPRRTGELFF. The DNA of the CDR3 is TGCGCCAGCAGCCAAGACAGGCCTAGGCGCACCGGGGAGCTGTTTTTT.

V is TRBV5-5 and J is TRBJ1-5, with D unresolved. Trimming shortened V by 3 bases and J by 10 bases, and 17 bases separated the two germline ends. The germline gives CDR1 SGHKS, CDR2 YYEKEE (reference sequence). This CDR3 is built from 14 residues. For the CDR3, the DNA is TGTGCCAGCAGCTATGCCGGGCCAATCGGCCCCCAGCATTTT. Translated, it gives CASSYAGPIGPQHF.

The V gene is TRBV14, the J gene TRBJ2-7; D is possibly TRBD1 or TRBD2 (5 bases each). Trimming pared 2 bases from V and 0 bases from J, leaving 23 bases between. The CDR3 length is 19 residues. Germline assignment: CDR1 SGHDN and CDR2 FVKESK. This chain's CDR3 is CASSQSSPIWDPVSYEQYF. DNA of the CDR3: TGTGCCAGCAGCCAATCCTCACCTATTTGGGACCCTGTCTCCTACGAGCAGTACTTC. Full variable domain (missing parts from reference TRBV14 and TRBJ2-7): EAGVTQFPSHSVIEKGQTVTLRCDPISGHDNLYWYRRVMGKEIKFLLHFVKESKQDESGMPNNRFLAERTGGTYSTLKVQPAELEDSGVYFCASSQSSPIWDPVSYEQYFGPGTRLTVT.

The CDR3 is CASSQGIGGNEQFF. Here the CDR3 DNA reads TGCGCCAGCAGCCAAGGAATAGGGGGTAATGAGCAGTTCTTC. The J gene is TRBJ2-1, the V gene TRBV4-1; D perhaps matches TRBD1 (6 bases). Germline values: CDR1 MGHRA, CDR2 YSYEKL. The germline V and J ends were trimmed by 1 base and 7 bases, with 11 bases remaining between them. This CDR3 has 14 amino acids.

CDR3 coding DNA: TGTGCCAGCAGTCCCCGACAGGATAGCAATCAGCCCCAGCATTTT. As protein: CASSPRQDSNQPQHF. J is TRBJ1-5 and V is TRBV6-5; D perhaps matches TRBD1 (6 bases). From germline, CDR1 is MNHEY and CDR2 SVGAGI. CDR3 length: 15 amino acids. The V end lost 5 bases, the J end lost 0 bases, and 11 bases lay between the germline ends.

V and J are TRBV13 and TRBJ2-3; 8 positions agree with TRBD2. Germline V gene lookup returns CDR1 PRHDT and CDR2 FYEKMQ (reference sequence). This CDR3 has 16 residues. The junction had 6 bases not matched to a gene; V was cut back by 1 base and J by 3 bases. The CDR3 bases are TGTGCCAGCAGCTTAGATTCGGGAGGGGATACAGATACGCAGTATTTT. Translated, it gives CASSLDSGGDTDTQYF.

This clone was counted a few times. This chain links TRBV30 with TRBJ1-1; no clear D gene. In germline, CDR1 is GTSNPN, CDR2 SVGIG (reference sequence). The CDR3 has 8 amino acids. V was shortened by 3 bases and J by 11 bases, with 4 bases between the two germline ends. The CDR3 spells CAWSSAFF. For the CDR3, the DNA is TGTGCCTGGAGCTCGGCTTTCTTT.

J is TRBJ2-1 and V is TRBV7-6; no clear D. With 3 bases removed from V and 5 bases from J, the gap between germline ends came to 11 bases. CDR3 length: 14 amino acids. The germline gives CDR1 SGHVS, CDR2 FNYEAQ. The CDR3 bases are TGTGCCAGCAGCTTGGGCCGGAAGAACAATGAGCAGTTCTTC. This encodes CASSLGRKNNEQFF.

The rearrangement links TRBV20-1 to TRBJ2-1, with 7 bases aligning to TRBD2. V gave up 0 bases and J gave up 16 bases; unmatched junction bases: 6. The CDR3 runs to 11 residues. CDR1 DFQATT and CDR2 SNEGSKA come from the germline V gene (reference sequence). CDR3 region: CSARERDYLFF. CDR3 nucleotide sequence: TGCAGTGCTAGAGAGAGGGACTACCTTTTCTTC.

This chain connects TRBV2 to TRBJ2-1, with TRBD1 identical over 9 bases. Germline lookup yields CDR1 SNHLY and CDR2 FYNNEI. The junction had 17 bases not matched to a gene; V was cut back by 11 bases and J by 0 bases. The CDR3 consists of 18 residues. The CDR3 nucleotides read TGTGCCCCCAGCATTGGACAGGGGACCCAAAGCTCCTACAATGAGCAGTTCTTC. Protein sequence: CAPSIGQGTQSSYNEQFF.